This T cell receptor beta chain was sequenced for a study of blood T cells in healthy people across ages. The use of a sample-barcoded 5' primer and a J-beta primer mix characterized a second PCR of roughly 6 to 11 cycles. TCRdb redid the calling of the 5' RACE reads with MiXCR, one entry per CDR3 protein. The data show 250,000 to 300,000 distinct CDR3 sequences, 25% to 30% seen once. Germline CDR1 reads MNHEY; CDR2 reads SMNVEV (reference sequence). This CDR3 has 14 amino acids. V dropped 5 bases and J dropped 2; count of bases not matched to a gene: 6. This clonotype appeared a few times. As yet, its antigen is unknown. Study outcomes and limitations: CMV status of donors was unknown, possibly confounding expanded clonotype changes.

The chain carries TRBV27 and TRBJ2-7, with 7 bases that match TRBD2. This clonotype was obtained from a woman between 70 and 85 years old in good health. Sequencing was performed on blood. The CDR3 spells CASSIGAGTYEQYF. CDR3 nucleotide sequence: TGTGCCAGCAGTATCGGAGCGGGGACCTACGAGCAGTACTTC.